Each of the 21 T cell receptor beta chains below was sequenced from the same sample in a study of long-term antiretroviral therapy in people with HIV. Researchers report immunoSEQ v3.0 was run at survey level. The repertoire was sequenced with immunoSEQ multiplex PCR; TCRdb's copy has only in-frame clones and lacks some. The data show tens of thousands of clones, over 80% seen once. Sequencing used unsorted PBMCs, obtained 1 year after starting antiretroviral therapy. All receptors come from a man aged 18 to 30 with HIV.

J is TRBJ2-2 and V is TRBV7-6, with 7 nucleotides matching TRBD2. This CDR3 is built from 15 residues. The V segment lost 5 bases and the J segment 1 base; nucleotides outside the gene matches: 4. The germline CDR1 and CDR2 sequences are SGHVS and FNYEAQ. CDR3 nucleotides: TGTGCCAGCAGCGCTAGCGGATTGAACACCGGGGAGCTGTTTTTT. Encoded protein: CASSASGLNTGELFF. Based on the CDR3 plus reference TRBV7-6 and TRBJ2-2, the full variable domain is GAGVSQSPRYKVTKRGQDVALRCDPISGHVSLYWYRQALGQGPEFLTYFNYEAQQDKSGLPNDRFSAERPEGSISTLTIQRTEQRDSAMYRCASSASGLNTGELFFGEGSRLTVL.

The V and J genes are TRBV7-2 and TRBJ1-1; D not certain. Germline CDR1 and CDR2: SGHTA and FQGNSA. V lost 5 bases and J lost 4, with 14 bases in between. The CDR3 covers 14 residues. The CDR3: CASSPSRPSTEAFF. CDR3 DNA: TGTGCCAGCAGCCCAAGCCGACCGTCCACTGAAGCTTTCTTT.

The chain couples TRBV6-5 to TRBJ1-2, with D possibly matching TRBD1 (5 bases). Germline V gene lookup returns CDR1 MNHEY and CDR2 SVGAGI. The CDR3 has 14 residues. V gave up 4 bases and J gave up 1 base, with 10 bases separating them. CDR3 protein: CASSSPDSNYGYTF. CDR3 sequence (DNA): TGTGCCAGCAGTTCACCCGACAGTAACTATGGCTACACCTTC.

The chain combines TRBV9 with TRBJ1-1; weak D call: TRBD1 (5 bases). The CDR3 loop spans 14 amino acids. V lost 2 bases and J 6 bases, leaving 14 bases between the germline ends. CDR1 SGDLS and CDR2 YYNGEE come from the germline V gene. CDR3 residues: CASSVDPWGAEAFF. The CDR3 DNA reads TGTGCCAGCAGCGTGGACCCCTGGGGGGCTGAAGCTTTCTTT.

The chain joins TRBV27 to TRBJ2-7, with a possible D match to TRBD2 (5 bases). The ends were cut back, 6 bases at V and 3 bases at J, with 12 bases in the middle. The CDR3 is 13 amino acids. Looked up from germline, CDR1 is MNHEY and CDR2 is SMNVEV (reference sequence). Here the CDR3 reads CASRLLEHYEQYF. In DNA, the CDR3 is TGTGCCAGCAGACTACTAGAACACTACGAGCAGTACTTC.

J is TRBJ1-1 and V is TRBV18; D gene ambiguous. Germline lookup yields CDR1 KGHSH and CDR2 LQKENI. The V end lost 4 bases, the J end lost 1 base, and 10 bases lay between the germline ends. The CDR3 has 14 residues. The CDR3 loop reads CASSQNRQNTEAFF. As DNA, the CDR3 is TGTGCCAGCTCACAGAATAGACAGAACACTGAAGCTTTCTTT.

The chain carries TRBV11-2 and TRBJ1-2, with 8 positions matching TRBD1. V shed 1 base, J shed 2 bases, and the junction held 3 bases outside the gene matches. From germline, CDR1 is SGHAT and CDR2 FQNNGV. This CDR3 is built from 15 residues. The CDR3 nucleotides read TGTGCCAGCAGCTTAGGGACAGGGAGAAACTATGGCTACACCTTC. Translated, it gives CASSLGTGRNYGYTF.

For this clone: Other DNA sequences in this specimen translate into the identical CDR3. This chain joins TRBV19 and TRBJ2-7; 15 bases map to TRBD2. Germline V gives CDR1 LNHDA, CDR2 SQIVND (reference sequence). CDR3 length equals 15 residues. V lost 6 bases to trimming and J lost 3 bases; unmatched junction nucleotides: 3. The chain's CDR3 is CASSPGLAGGYEQYF. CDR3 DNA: TGTGCCAGTAGCCCGGGACTAGCGGGAGGCTACGAGCAGTACTTC.

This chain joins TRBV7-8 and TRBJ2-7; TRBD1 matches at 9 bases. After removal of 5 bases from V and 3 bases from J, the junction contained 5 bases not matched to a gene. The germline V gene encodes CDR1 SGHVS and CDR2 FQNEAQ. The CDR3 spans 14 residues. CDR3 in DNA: TGTGCCAGCAGCCCACAGGGGGCGGACTACGAGCAGTACTTC. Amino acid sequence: CASSPQGADYEQYF.

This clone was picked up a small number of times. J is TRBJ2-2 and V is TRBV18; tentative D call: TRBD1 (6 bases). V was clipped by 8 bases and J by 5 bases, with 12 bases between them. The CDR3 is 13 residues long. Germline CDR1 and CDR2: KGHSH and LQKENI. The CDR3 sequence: CASAGQTTGELFF. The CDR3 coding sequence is TGTGCCAGCGCCGGACAGACAACCGGGGAGCTGTTTTTT.

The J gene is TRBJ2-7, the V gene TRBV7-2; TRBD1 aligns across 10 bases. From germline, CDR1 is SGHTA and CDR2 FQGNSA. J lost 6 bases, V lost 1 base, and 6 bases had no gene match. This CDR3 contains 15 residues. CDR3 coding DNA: TGTGCCAGCAGCTTAGGGGACAGGGGATATGGCGAGCAGTACTTC. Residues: CASSLGDRGYGEQYF.

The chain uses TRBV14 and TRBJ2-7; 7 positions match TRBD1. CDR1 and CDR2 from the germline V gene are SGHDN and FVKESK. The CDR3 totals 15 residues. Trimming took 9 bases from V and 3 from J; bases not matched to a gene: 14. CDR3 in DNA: TGTGCCAGGGGGGAAATTGGGACAGAAGTCTACGAGCAGTACTTC. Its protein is CARGEIGTEVYEQYF.

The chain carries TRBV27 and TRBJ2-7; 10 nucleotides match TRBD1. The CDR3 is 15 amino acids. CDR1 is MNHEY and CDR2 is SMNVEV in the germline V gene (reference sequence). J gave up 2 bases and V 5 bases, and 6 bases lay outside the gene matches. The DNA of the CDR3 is TGTGCCAGCAGTCAAAGACAGGGGGCCGCCTACGAGCAGTACTTC. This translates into CASSQRQGAAYEQYF.

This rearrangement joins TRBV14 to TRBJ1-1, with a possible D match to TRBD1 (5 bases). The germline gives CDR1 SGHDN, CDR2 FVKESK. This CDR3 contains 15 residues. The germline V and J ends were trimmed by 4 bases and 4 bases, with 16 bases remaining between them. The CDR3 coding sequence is TGTGCCAGCAGCCTACTTCTCGGGGGTGGCACTGAAGCTTTCTTT. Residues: CASSLLLGGGTEAFF.

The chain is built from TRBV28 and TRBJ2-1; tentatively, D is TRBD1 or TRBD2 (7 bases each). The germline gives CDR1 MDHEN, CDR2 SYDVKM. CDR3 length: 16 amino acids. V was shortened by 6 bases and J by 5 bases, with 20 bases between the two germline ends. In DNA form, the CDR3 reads TGTGCCAGCAGGCAAAAGACAGGGACTATTAACAATGAGCAGTTCTTC. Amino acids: CASRQKTGTINNEQFF.

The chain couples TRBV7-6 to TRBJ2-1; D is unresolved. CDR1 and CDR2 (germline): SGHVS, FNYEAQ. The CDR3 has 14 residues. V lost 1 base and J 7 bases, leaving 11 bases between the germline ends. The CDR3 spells CASSLEGQHNEQFF. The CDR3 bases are TGTGCCAGCAGCTTAGAGGGCCAGCATAATGAGCAGTTCTTC.

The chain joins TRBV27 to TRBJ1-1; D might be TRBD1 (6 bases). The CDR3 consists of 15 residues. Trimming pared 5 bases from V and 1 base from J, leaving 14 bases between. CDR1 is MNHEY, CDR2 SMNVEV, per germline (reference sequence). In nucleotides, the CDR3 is TGTGCCAGCAGTCCCAGGGGAGGGGGGAACACTGAAGCTTTCTTT. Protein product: CASSPRGGGNTEAFF.

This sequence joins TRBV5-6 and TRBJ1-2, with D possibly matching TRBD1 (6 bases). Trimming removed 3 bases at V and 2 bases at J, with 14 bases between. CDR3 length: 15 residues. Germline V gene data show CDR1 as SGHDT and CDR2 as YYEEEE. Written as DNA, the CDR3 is TGTGCCAGCAGCTCGACTCACAGGGAGAACTATGGCTACACCTTC. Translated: CASSSTHRENYGYTF.

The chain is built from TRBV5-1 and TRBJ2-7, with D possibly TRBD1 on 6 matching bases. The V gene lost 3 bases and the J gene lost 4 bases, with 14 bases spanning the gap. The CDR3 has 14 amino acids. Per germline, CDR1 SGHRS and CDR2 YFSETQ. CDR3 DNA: TGCGCCAGCAGCTGGTCGGGACACCCTTACGAGCAGTACTTC. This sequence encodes CASSWSGHPYEQYF.

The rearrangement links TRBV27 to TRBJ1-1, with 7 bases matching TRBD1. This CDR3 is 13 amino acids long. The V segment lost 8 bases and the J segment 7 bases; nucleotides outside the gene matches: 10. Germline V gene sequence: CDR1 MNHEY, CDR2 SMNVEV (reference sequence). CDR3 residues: CASRDRSLSEAFF. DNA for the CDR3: TGTGCCAGCCGGGACAGAAGTCTAAGTGAAGCTTTCTTT.

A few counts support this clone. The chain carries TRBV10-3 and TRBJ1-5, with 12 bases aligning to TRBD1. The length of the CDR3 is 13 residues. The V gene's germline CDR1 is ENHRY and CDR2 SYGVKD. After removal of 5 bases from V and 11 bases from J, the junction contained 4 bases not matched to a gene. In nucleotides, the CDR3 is TGTGCCATCAGTCCGGGACAGGGGGCAGCCCAGCATTTT. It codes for CAISPGQGAAQHF.